This TCR beta chain derives from a study of PD-1 blockade in classical Hodgkin lymphoma. Profiling relied on immunoSEQ multiplex PCR, and the TCRdb table lists in-frame clones only, not all of them. The table includes about 16,000 clones, around nine tenths detected once. Time point of the sample: newly diagnosed, previously untreated cHL patient sample. This CDR3 region has 15 residues. Germline V lookup: CDR1 SNHLY, CDR2 FYNNEI. With 7 bases clipped from V and 7 bases from J, the junction kept 14 bases outside the gene matches. The specimen was peripheral blood mononuclear cells (PBMCs). V is TRBV2 and J is TRBJ2-5; the match to TRBD1 covers 8 bases. This receptor was obtained from a human donor with classical Hodgkin lymphoma. CDR3 bases: TGTGCCAGCAAACAAAAGACAGGGGCGGTAGGGACCCAGTACTTC. It encodes CASKQKTGAVGTQYF.